This TCR beta chain derives from a study of post-analysis software for immune sequencing data. Study-wide findings and caveats: Controls had significantly higher normalized Chao1 diversity than multiple sclerosis patients. Roughly 5 TRBV segments occurring more often in patients than controls included TRBV5-6, TRBV5-1 and TRBV20-1.

cDNA libraries for TCR beta contained unique molecular identifiers. TCRdb re-derived calls from the PCR reads in MiXCR, one entry per CDR3 protein. The data show 450,000 or so distinct CDR3 sequences, around 40% seen once. Concerning this clonotype: Its cognate antigen is unknown.

The CDR3 has 18 residues. V lost 0 bases and J lost 2, with 17 bases in between. Germline V gene sequence: CDR1 SGHDT, CDR2 YYEEEE. The chain links TRBV5-6 to TRBJ2-2; no firm D call. This clonotype originated in a girl between 5 and 17 years old with multiple sclerosis. The sequencing sample was made of blood. Here the CDR3 DNA reads TGTGCCAGCAGCTTGGTCCAGGCCACCCTTACCAACACCGGGGAGCTGTTTTTT. Its translation is CASSLVQATLTNTGELFF. Based on the CDR3 plus reference TRBV5-6 and TRBJ2-2, the full variable domain is DAGVTQSPTHLIKTRGQQVTLRCSPKSGHDTVSWYQQALGQGPQFIFQYYEEEERQRGNFPDRFSGHQFPNYSSELNVNALLLGDSALYLCASSLVQATLTNTGELFFGEGSRLTVL.